There are a few counts of the clone carrying this T cell receptor (beta chain). Its target is not known. Other nucleotide sequences in the sample specify the same CDR3. The V and J ends lost 2 bases and 3 bases respectively, with 1 base between them. Looked up from germline, CDR1 is MDHEN and CDR2 is SYDVKM. This CDR3 is 11 amino acids long. This record comes from a study of shared clonotypes between healthy human individuals. As for the study in general: The composition of the donors was a couple of women and a few men aged 18 to 49. General study results and limits: The study sampled only blood, and tissue repertoires likely differ.

Original data processing: Junction-only sequences without quality scores came from ImmunoSEQ, so filtering differed. Profiling relied on immunoSEQ multiplex PCR, and the TCRdb table lists in-frame clones only, not all of them. D and trimming come from the DNA, and the V and J calls and clone size come from that table. The data hold about half a million clones, with more than 65% observed a single time. The origin of this receptor is a woman aged 40 to 50 in good health. Some clones in this sample may be carry-over from other donors' samples. The sequenced material came from PBMCs. The chain joins TRBV28 to TRBJ1-2, with D hard to call. The CDR3 reads CASSLDYGYTF. CDR3 nucleotides: TGTGCCAGCAGTTTAGACTATGGCTACACCTTC.